This T cell receptor beta chain stems from a study of cytomegalovirus exposure and HLA in healthy donors. TCRdb's table, derived via immunoSEQ multiplex PCR, lists solely in-frame clones and lacks some. The table has hundreds of thousands of clones, 70% to 90% seen once. CDR3 length: 15 amino acids. Trimming removed 3 bases from V and 0 bases from J, with 12 bases in between. CDR1 and CDR2 (germline): SQVTM, ANQGSEA. The source material was PBMCs. The V gene is TRBV29-1, the J gene TRBJ2-1; a weak D match, TRBD2 (6 bases). The TCR originated in a woman in her late teens or twenties in good health and CMV-seronegative. The CDR3 DNA reads as TGCAGCGTTGAGGGAGGATTGAGCTCCTACAATGAGCAGTTCTTC. Translated: CSVEGGLSSYNEQFF.